This TCR beta chain was sequenced during a study of metastatic and nonmetastatic thyroid tumors. About the study: Repertoire data that came from the blood and tumor or nodule tissue of malignant and benign thyroid patients were compared.

Study-wide results and caveats: A significant increase in TCR beta diversity was reportedly seen in malignant thyroid tumors relative to benign nodules, in blood and tumor.

How the authors handled the data: Built for papillary thyroid cancer, a distant-metastasis classifier drew on CDR3 differences across clinicopathological groups. TCRdb re-called the PCR reads through MiXCR. The V and J calls were determined by TCRdb, not by the authors. Of about 5,000 clones in the sample, roughly 31% were seen once. Points on this clone: Its antigen is unidentified.

V gave up 3 bases and J gave up 9 bases; unmatched junction bases: 5. This CDR3 has 14 residues. Germline V gene data show CDR1 as SGHAT and CDR2 as FQDESV (reference sequence). None of the patients had undergone any treatment ahead of thyroid surgery. The chain is built from TRBV11-1 and TRBJ2-1, with 10 bases identical to TRBD2. The sequence was collected from a female donor with papillary thyroid cancer or a benign thyroid nodule (not recorded which). Some clones in this sample may be carry-over from other donors' samples. The sample taken for sequencing was adjacent normal tissue. The CDR3 here is CASSFSGRNGEQFF. CDR3 nucleotide sequence: TGTGCCAGCAGCTTTAGCGGGAGGAACGGTGAGCAGTTCTTC.